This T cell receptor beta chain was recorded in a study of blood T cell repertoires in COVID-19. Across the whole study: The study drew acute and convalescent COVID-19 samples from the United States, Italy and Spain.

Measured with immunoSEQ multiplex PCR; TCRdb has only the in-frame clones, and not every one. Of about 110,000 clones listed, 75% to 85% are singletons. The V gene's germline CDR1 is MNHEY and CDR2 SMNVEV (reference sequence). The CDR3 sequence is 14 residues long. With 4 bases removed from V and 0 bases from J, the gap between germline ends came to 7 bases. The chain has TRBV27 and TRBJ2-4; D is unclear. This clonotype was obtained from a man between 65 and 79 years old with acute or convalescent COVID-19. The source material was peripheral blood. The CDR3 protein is CASSSLLAKNIQYF. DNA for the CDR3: TGTGCCAGCAGTTCGTTACTAGCCAAAAACATTCAGTACTTC.